Reported below is one T cell receptor (beta chain). This sample was taken from a study of preoperative IRX-2 immunotherapy in early breast cancer. Here immunoSEQ multiplex PCR was the method, and the copy in TCRdb shows in-frame clones only, minus some. This table holds approximately 98,000 clones, more than 80% found once. Treatment defined: preoperative locoregional IRX-2 cytokine immunotherapy. Preoperative locoregional IRX-2 cytokine immunotherapy was tested in the phase Ib source study. This TCR was recovered from a human donor with breast cancer. The input for sequencing was tumor tissue, taken after IRX-2 immunotherapy.

CDR3 bases: TGTGCCAGCAGCTTATTGGTCCGGTTCGGGGGCATGGGAAACACCATATATTTT. Translating it yields CASSLLVRFGGMGNTIYF. The chain combines TRBV11-3 with TRBJ1-3; TRBD1 is a possible D gene (6 bases). The V gene lost 2 bases and the J gene lost 4 bases, with 21 bases spanning the gap. Germline assignment: CDR1 SGHNT and CDR2 YENEEA. The CDR3 is made up of 18 amino acids.